These 22 T cell receptor beta chains were sequenced from one sample in a study of blood T cell repertoires in COVID-19. TCRdb keeps only in-frame clones here, not all; method: immunoSEQ multiplex PCR. The sample holds tens of thousands of clones; roughly four fifths are singletons and the top ten take around 6%. The source material was peripheral blood. Receptor source: a woman aged 55-69 years with acute or convalescent COVID-19.

This clone was found once. V is TRBV19 and J is TRBJ2-1, with a possible D match to TRBD2 (6 bases). This CDR3 spans 14 amino acids. V lost 1 base, J lost 4 bases, and 8 bases lay in between. From germline, CDR1 is LNHDA and CDR2 SQIVND (reference sequence). The CDR3 reads CASSIGGTYNEQFF. CDR3 nucleotides: TGTGCCAGTAGTATAGGGGGGACTTACAATGAGCAGTTCTTC.

This rearrangement joins TRBV19 to TRBJ1-1; TRBD1 matches at 8 bases. The V gene's germline CDR1 is LNHDA and CDR2 SQIVND (reference sequence). V trimming: 6 bases; J trimming: 3 bases; junction bases outside the gene matches: 0. CDR3 length equals 12 residues. CDR3 protein: CASRTGDTEAFF. The CDR3 bases are TGTGCCAGTAGGACAGGGGACACTGAAGCTTTCTTT.

V is TRBV27 and J is TRBJ2-3, with TRBD1 matching over 7 bases. The junction had 9 bases not matched to a gene; V was cut back by 5 bases and J by 4 bases. The CDR3 is 15 residues long. CDR1 MNHEY and CDR2 SMNVEV come from the germline V gene (reference sequence). CDR3 sequence: CASSARGHAADTQYF. The CDR3 nucleotides are TGTGCCAGCAGTGCTAGGGGGCATGCGGCAGATACGCAGTATTTT.

The chain recombines TRBV5-1 with TRBJ2-2; D possibly corresponds to TRBD1 (6 bases). The CDR3 sequence is 13 residues long. V lost 4 bases and J 7 bases, leaving 11 bases between the germline ends. Germline V CDR1 and CDR2: SGHRS, YFSETQ. CDR3 DNA: TGCGCCAGCAGCGGGACACCTGACGGGGAGCTGTTTTTT. It translates to CASSGTPDGELFF.

The chain links TRBV9 to TRBJ1-1; TRBD1 matches 9 bases. The J segment lost 1 base and the V segment lost 4 bases, leaving 5 bases of the junction unmatched. CDR1 SGDLS and CDR2 YYNGEE come from the germline V gene. CDR3 length: 15 residues. The DNA for the CDR3 is TGTGCCAGCAGCCTTGGACAGGGGACGAACACTGAAGCTTTCTTT. It translates to CASSLGQGTNTEAFF.

V gene TRBV11-1 combines with J gene TRBJ2-5, with 9 positions matching TRBD2. Germline CDR1 and CDR2: SGHAT and FQDESV (reference sequence). V lost 0 bases and J lost 4; bases outside the gene matches: 3. The length of the CDR3 is 15 residues. The CDR3 DNA reads as TGTGCCAGCAGCTTAGCCGCGGGGGGGCCAGAGACCCAGTACTTC. Its protein product is CASSLAAGGPETQYF.

The rearrangement joins TRBV2 to TRBJ2-7; tentatively, D is TRBD1 (6 bases). The CDR3 runs to 10 residues. V lost 6 bases and J lost 6, with 6 bases in between. CDR1 is SNHLY and CDR2 is FYNNEI in the germline V gene. CDR3 sequence: CASSRGEQYF. CDR3 nucleotides: TGTGCCAGCAGCAGGGGCGAGCAGTACTTC.

The rearrangement joins TRBV14 to TRBJ1-1; 8 bases map to TRBD1. Trimming at V came to 4 bases and at J to 2 bases, leaving 6 bases not matched to a gene. Germline loops: CDR1 SGHDN, CDR2 FVKESK. The CDR3 is 15 amino acids. CDR3 DNA: TGTGCCAGCAGCCTGCTACAGGGGGTTAACACTGAAGCTTTCTTT. Translated: CASSLLQGVNTEAFF.

V gene TRBV15 combines with J gene TRBJ1-1; D uncertain. The CDR3 covers 16 residues. Germline values: CDR1 LNHNV, CDR2 YYDKDF (reference sequence). The V gene lost 0 bases and the J gene lost 3 bases, with 14 bases spanning the gap. The CDR3 DNA is TGTGCCACCAGCAGAGATCCGGGGATGGGATACACTGAAGCTTTCTTT. Residues: CATSRDPGMGYTEAFF.

V and J are TRBV6-1 and TRBJ2-4; TRBD2 matches at 10 bases. The CDR3 is 16 residues long. Per germline, CDR1 MNHNS and CDR2 SASEGT. V was clipped by 6 bases and J by 6 bases; unmatched bases: 11. CDR3 residues: CASRELAGGLSNIQYF. The CDR3 DNA is TGTGCCAGCAGAGAATTAGCGGGGGGCCTTTCAAACATTCAGTACTTC.

The chain couples TRBV18 to TRBJ2-7; D remains unclear. The CDR3 has 13 amino acids. The V end lost 2 bases, the J end lost 0 bases, and 5 bases lay between the germline ends. Per germline, CDR1 KGHSH and CDR2 LQKENI. As DNA, the CDR3 is TGTGCCAGCTCACCAGGCAACTCCTACGAGCAGTACTTC. This codes for CASSPGNSYEQYF.

The rearrangement uses TRBV30 and TRBJ1-2; 8 nucleotides match TRBD1. This CDR3 has 16 residues. Germline-derived CDR1 and CDR2 are GTSNPN and SVGIG (reference sequence). V lost 2 bases and J lost 5; bases outside the gene matches: 13. The CDR3 coding sequence is TGTGCCTGGAGTACCGCTTCAGGGGGCGCGGGATATGGCTACACCTTC. Translating it yields CAWSTASGGAGYGYTF.

In its sample, this clone was seen many times. The chain carries TRBV6-5 and TRBJ1-1, with a possible D match to TRBD1 (5 bases). Deletions cut 5 bases from V and 1 base from J, with 11 bases between. In germline, CDR1 is MNHEY, CDR2 SVGAGI. The CDR3 length is 14 residues. CDR3 sequence: CASSQNTGNTEAFF. As DNA, the CDR3 is TGTGCCAGCAGTCAGAATACAGGGAACACTGAAGCTTTCTTT.

V and J are TRBV6-4 and TRBJ2-3; tentatively, D is TRBD2 (5 bases). The CDR3 covers 13 residues. Germline V gene lookup returns CDR1 MRHNA and CDR2 SNTAGT. V lost 9 bases, J lost 3 bases, and 13 bases lay in between. The CDR3 reads CARESGKTDTQYF. CDR3 DNA sequence: TGTGCCAGAGAGAGCGGAAAAACAGATACGCAGTATTTT.

This clone was observed a handful of times. The J gene is TRBJ2-3, the V gene TRBV29-1; D is possibly TRBD1 (6 bases). V lost 4 bases and J lost 2, with 13 bases in between. There are 14 residues in the CDR3. The V gene's germline CDR1 is SQVTM and CDR2 ANQGSEA. The CDR3 protein is CSVAEQGSTDTQYF. CDR3 DNA: TGCAGCGTTGCGGAACAGGGATCCACAGATACGCAGTATTTT.

The CDR3 spells CASSLMQGTEAFF. Written as DNA, the CDR3 is TGTGCCAGCAGCTTAATGCAGGGGACTGAAGCTTTCTTT. The rearrangement joins TRBV11-2 to TRBJ1-1; D might be TRBD1 (6 bases). Germline loops: CDR1 SGHAT, CDR2 FQNNGV. V lost 2 bases, J lost 5 bases, and 9 bases lay in between. This CDR3 is 13 amino acids long.

This sequence joins TRBV3-1 (or the pseudogene TRBV3-2) and TRBJ2-3; 12 bases match TRBD2. CDR1 is LGHDT and CDR2 is YNNKEL in the germline V gene (reference sequence). V trimming: 4 bases; J trimming: 7 bases; junction bases outside the gene matches: 9. This CDR3 contains 16 residues. CDR3 loop: CASSPSSGGAGYTQYF. The DNA of the CDR3 is TGTGCCAGCAGCCCTTCTAGCGGGGGGGCCGGCTATACGCAGTATTTT.

V is TRBV2 and J is TRBJ1-2, with 12 bases fitting TRBD1. The CDR3 is 15 residues long. Germline-derived CDR1 and CDR2 are SNHLY and FYNNEI. V shed 7 bases and J 4 bases; nucleotides not matched to a gene: 7. CDR3 nucleotide sequence: TGTGCCAGCAAATCCGGGACAGGGGGCCCCTATGGCTACACCTTC. This sequence encodes CASKSGTGGPYGYTF.

This chain joins TRBV7-9 and TRBJ2-5; 12 bases map to TRBD2. Germline V gene sequence: CDR1 SEHNR, CDR2 FQNEAQ (reference sequence). The CDR3 runs to 16 residues. J was trimmed by 3 bases and V by 4 bases; bases with no gene match: 6. As DNA, the CDR3 is TGTGCCAGCAGCTCGGGGAGACTAGCGGGGGAAGAGACCCAGTACTTC. It is translated as CASSSGRLAGEETQYF.

The chain links TRBV2 to TRBJ2-1; TRBD2 matches at 8 bases. Germline assignment: CDR1 SNHLY and CDR2 FYNNEI. V was pared by 4 bases and J by 5 bases, with 4 bases of the junction left unmatched. The CDR3 length is 14 residues. The CDR3 DNA sequence: TGTGCCAGCAGTGTTAGCGGGGTGCACAATGAGCAGTTCTTC. It codes for CASSVSGVHNEQFF.

This clone has only one observation. The chain joins TRBV5-1 to TRBJ2-1; 9 nucleotides line up with TRBD2. Germline values: CDR1 SGHRS, CDR2 YFSETQ. The CDR3 has 16 residues. V was pared by 5 bases and J by 0 bases, with 6 bases of the junction left unmatched. CDR3: CASRPIAGASYNEQFF. The DNA for the CDR3 is TGCGCCAGCAGGCCTATAGCGGGGGCCTCCTACAATGAGCAGTTCTTC.

The J gene is TRBJ2-1, the V gene TRBV2; TRBD1 aligns across 7 bases. The trim removed 5 bases at V and 6 bases at J, leaving 10 bases unmatched. This CDR3 has 15 amino acids. Germline values: CDR1 SNHLY, CDR2 FYNNEI. CDR3 protein: CASSTGTHRGNEQFF. The CDR3 nucleotides are TGTGCCAGCAGTACTGGGACCCACAGGGGCAATGAGCAGTTCTTC.